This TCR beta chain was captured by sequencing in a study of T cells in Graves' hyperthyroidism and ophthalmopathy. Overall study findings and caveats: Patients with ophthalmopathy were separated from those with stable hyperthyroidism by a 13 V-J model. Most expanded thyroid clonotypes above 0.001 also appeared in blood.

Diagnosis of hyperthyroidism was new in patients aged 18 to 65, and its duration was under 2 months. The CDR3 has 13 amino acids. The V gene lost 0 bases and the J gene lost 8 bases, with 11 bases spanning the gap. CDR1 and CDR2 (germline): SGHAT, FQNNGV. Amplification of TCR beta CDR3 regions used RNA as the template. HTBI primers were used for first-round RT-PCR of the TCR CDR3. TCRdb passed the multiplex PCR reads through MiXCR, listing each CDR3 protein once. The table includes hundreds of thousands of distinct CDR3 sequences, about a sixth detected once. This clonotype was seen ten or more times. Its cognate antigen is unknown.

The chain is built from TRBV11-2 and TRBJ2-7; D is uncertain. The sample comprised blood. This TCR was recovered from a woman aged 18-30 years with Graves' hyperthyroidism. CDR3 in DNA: TGTGCCAGCAGCTTAGACGGTGTCACTAAGCAGTACTTC. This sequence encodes CASSLDGVTKQYF. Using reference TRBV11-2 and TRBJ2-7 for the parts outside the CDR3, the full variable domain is EAGVAQSPRYKIIEKRQSVAFWCNPISGHATLYWYQQILGQGPKLLIQFQNNGVVDDSQLPKDRFSAERLKGVDSTLKIQPAKLEDSAVYLCASSLDGVTKQYFGPGTRLTVT.